The 17 T cell receptor beta chains below were found in one sample sequenced in a study of blood T cell repertoires in COVID-19. The table came from immunoSEQ multiplex PCR; TCRdb's copy has only in-frame clones and leaves some out. In the table there are hundreds of thousands of clones, 85% of which are singletons. The specimen sequenced was peripheral blood. These receptors were taken from a man aged 50-60 years with COVID-19, enrolled during active disease.

This chain connects TRBV9 to TRBJ1-2; perhaps TRBD1 as D (5 bases). This CDR3 comprises 14 residues. Germline assignment: CDR1 SGDLS and CDR2 YYNGEE. With 0 bases removed from V and 3 bases from J, the gap between germline ends came to 9 bases. Here the CDR3 reads CASSVDGGDYGYTF. CDR3 in DNA: TGTGCCAGCAGCGTAGACGGGGGAGACTATGGCTACACCTTC.

This sequence joins TRBV18 and TRBJ2-1; D perhaps matches TRBD2 (5 bases). The CDR3 is 16 residues long. Looked up from germline, CDR1 is KGHSH and CDR2 is LQKENI. V was clipped by 3 bases and J by 0 bases, with 12 bases between them. The CDR3 protein is CASSPQVLASYNEQFF. CDR3 bases: TGTGCCAGCTCACCTCAAGTGCTAGCCTCCTACAATGAGCAGTTCTTC.

The chain recombines TRBV3-1 (or the pseudogene TRBV3-2) with TRBJ1-6; D may be TRBD1 (5 bases). Germline V gene lookup returns CDR1 LGHDT and CDR2 YNNKEL (reference sequence). The CDR3 contains 18 residues. V was shortened by 1 base and J by 5 bases, with 18 bases between the two germline ends. The CDR3 sequence: CASSQVMLGGGDNSPLHF. Written as DNA, the CDR3 is TGTGCCAGCAGCCAAGTAATGTTGGGCGGGGGGGATAATTCACCCCTCCACTTT.

The chain employs TRBV27 and TRBJ2-7; TRBD1 aligns across 7 bases. The V and J ends lost 5 bases and 3 bases, in that order; junction bases with no gene match: 7. Germline CDR1 reads MNHEY; CDR2 reads SMNVEV (reference sequence). The CDR3 consists of 14 residues. This CDR3 reads CASSHRGAIYEQYF. The CDR3 DNA reads as TGTGCCAGCAGTCACAGGGGTGCTATCTACGAGCAGTACTTC.

This clone appeared a few times. The DNA for the CDR3 is TGTGCCAGTACGTACGAGAGACAGGGAGGATCACCCCTCCACTTT. It yields the protein CASTYERQGGSPLHF. The gene calls are TRBV19 and TRBJ1-6, with 7 positions matching TRBD1. V lost 7 bases to trimming and J lost 10 bases; unmatched junction nucleotides: 13. Germline assignment: CDR1 LNHDA and CDR2 SQIVND (reference sequence). The CDR3 runs to 15 residues.

The CDR3 DNA follows: TGTGCCAGCAGCTTGGATTTACGGGAGACTGAAGCTTTCTTT. Residues: CASSLDLRETEAFF. The V call is TRBV5-4, the J call TRBJ1-1; no firm D call. The germline gives CDR1 SGHNT, CDR2 YYREEE (reference sequence). The CDR3 totals 14 residues. V was cut by 0 bases and J by 5 bases, with 11 bases left in between.

This chain joins TRBV19 and TRBJ2-7, with D uncertain. The CDR3 consists of 11 residues. Germline CDR1 reads LNHDA; CDR2 reads SQIVND (reference sequence). V lost 8 bases and J lost 4, with 9 bases in between. CDR3 residues: CASANGYEQYF. The CDR3 coding sequence is TGTGCCAGTGCAAACGGTTACGAGCAGTACTTC.

The chain is built from TRBV20-1 and TRBJ2-7, with 8 bases lining up with TRBD2. Trimming removed 3 bases from V and 3 bases from J; junction bases left unmatched: 10. The CDR3 contains 15 residues. From germline, CDR1 is DFQATT and CDR2 SNEGSKA (reference sequence). In DNA, the CDR3 is TGCAGTGCTAGTGAAACTAGCGGCGGATTCTACGAGCAGTACTTC. Protein product: CSASETSGGFYEQYF.

The CDR3: CASSLGLFYGYTF. The CDR3 region has the DNA TGTGCCAGCAGCTTAGGACTTTTCTATGGCTACACCTTC. The chain combines TRBV7-2 with TRBJ1-2; D remains ambiguous. Germline V lookup: CDR1 SGHTA, CDR2 FQGNSA. Trimming cost V 1 base and J 4 bases, with 7 bases left between them. This CDR3 has 13 residues.

In its sample, this clone was seen once. This chain joins TRBV6-5 and TRBJ1-1; the D is unclear. This CDR3 has 13 residues. With 7 bases removed from V and 4 bases from J, the gap between germline ends came to 13 bases. Germline CDR1 and CDR2: MNHEY and SVGAGI. For the CDR3, the DNA is TGTGCCAGCACCCGGGCGGGCGGCACTGAAGCTTTCTTT. It is translated as CASTRAGGTEAFF.

This chain connects TRBV6-6 to TRBJ1-2; D is uncertain. The CDR3 runs 13 residues. Germline V CDR1 and CDR2: MNHNY, SVGAGI (reference sequence). V shed 7 bases and J shed 6 bases, with 15 bases lying between them. CDR3 DNA: TGTGCCAGCATCAAGCGAGAGGTTGATGGCTACACCTTC. As protein: CASIKREVDGYTF.

As for this clone: Because the CDR3's place on the DNA is in doubt, the DNA is left out and the CDR3 is given as listed by TCRdb. The genes are TRBV1 and TRBJ2-2; no DNA check was done on the table's D call, TRBD1. TRBV1 is labeled a pseudogene. The CDR3 comprises 19 residues, both ends counted. The chain's CDR3 is CTSSPATRWGQGSTGELFF.

The chain uses TRBV6-1 and TRBJ1-2; possibly TRBD1 for D (5 bases). V was cut by 2 bases and J by 7 bases, with 17 bases left in between. The CDR3 length is 15 residues. Germline CDR1 and CDR2: MNHNS and SASEGT. The CDR3 loop reads CASSELRAGYRGYTF. The CDR3 bases are TGTGCCAGCAGTGAACTTAGGGCAGGGTATCGTGGCTACACCTTC.

The CDR3 spells CASSTLGQGSSPLHF. For the CDR3, the DNA is TGTGCCAGCAGCACCCTTGGACAGGGGAGTTCACCCCTCCACTTT. V gene TRBV9 combines with J gene TRBJ1-6; 9 positions agree with TRBD1. This CDR3 has 15 residues. Germline trimming cut 4 bases from V and 9 bases from J; bases unmatched to any gene: 8. CDR1 and CDR2 (germline): SGDLS, YYNGEE.

The chain is built from TRBV18 and TRBJ2-7; a weak D match, TRBD2 (5 bases). Germline CDR1 KGHSH, CDR2 LQKENI. The CDR3 totals 16 residues. The V and J ends lost 3 bases and 5 bases respectively, with 20 bases between them. The CDR3 here is CASSPAGKGSSNEQYF. Here the CDR3 DNA reads TGTGCCAGCTCACCCGCCGGGAAGGGAAGTTCTAACGAGCAGTACTTC.

V and J are TRBV5-1 and TRBJ2-5; TRBD1 matches at 8 bases. The CDR3 is 14 amino acids. The J segment lost 4 bases and the V segment lost 4 bases, leaving 6 bases of the junction unmatched. Germline loops: CDR1 SGHRS, CDR2 YFSETQ. The CDR3: CASSDRTGTETQYF. Here the CDR3 DNA reads TGCGCCAGCAGCGACCGGACAGGGACAGAGACCCAGTACTTC.

This chain joins TRBV5-1 and TRBJ2-2, with 7 positions matching TRBD1. The CDR3 runs to 15 residues. Trimming cost V 4 bases and J 0 bases; bases outside gene matches: 3. Germline CDR1 reads SGHRS; CDR2 reads YFSETQ. The CDR3 region is CASSMGQPNTGELFF. CDR3 DNA sequence: TGCGCCAGCAGCATGGGACAGCCGAACACCGGGGAGCTGTTTTTT.